A selection of T cell receptor beta chains follows, all from one sample in a study of cytotoxic CD8 clonotypes in ibrutinib-treated CLL. Using immunoSEQ multiplex PCR, the repertoire was profiled, and TCRdb retains in-frame clones only, with some absent. The profile shows tens of thousands of clones, roughly four fifths of them singletons. Here the sequenced sample was PBMCs, taken before ibrutinib treatment. The receptors were gathered from a human donor with chronic lymphocytic leukemia. The CDR3 runs from the conserved cysteine through the conserved F or W. The order of the fields is J gene, clone size, D gene, V gene, CDR3 protein, CDR3 DNA. The D gene is left open where the match is weak. Some rows mark clone size as missing; the rest say once, few, many or name a class of expanded clone.

j_call: TRBJ2-7
clone_size: -
d_call: -
v_call: TRBV13
cdr3_aa: CASSFGLRKSSSYEQYF
cdr3_nt: TGTGCCAGCAGCTTTGGATTGCGGAAGTCGAGCTCCTACGAGCAGTACTTC

j_call: TRBJ2-7
clone_size: medium-sized
d_call: -
v_call: TRBV6-1
cdr3_aa: CASQYEGGTPGEQYF
cdr3_nt: TGTGCCAGCCAATACGAAGGTGGGACGCCCGGCGAGCAGTACTTC

j_call: TRBJ1-2
clone_size: -
d_call: TRBD1
v_call: TRBV19
cdr3_aa: CASSRDRVVNYGYTF
cdr3_nt: TGTGCCAGTAGTAGAGACAGGGTTGTTAACTATGGCTACACCTTC

j_call: TRBJ1-2
clone_size: few
d_call: -
v_call: TRBV29-1
cdr3_aa: CSVEVVQGFGYTF
cdr3_nt: TGCAGCGTTGAAGTTGTCCAGGGTTTTGGCTACACCTTC

j_call: TRBJ2-4
clone_size: -
d_call: -
v_call: TRBV28
cdr3_aa: CASSFGGQGNIQYF
cdr3_nt: TGTGCCAGCAGTTTTGGAGGGCAAGGGAACATTCAGTACTTC

j_call: TRBJ2-3
clone_size: -
d_call: -
v_call: TRBV7-9
cdr3_aa: CASSPRGAGEDTQYF
cdr3_nt: TGTGCCAGCAGCCCACGGGGCGCCGGGGAGGATACGCAGTATTTT

j_call: TRBJ1-6
clone_size: few
d_call: -
v_call: TRBV18
cdr3_aa: CASSPIGVGNSPLHF
cdr3_nt: TGTGCCAGCTCACCGATAGGGGTGGGTAATTCACCCCTCCACTTT

j_call: TRBJ2-1
clone_size: once
d_call: -
v_call: TRBV4-3
cdr3_aa: CASSQGSSYNEQFF
cdr3_nt: TGCGCCAGCAGCCAAGGTTCCTCCTACAATGAGCAGTTCTTC

j_call: TRBJ2-5
clone_size: -
d_call: -
v_call: TRBV6-5
cdr3_aa: CASRAWAGGETQYF
cdr3_nt: TGTGCCAGCAGGGCCTGGGCGGGCGGGGAGACCCAGTACTTC

j_call: TRBJ1-2
clone_size: once
d_call: -
v_call: TRBV7-2
cdr3_aa: CASLGQGIGYGYTF
cdr3_nt: TGTGCCAGCTTGGGGCAGGGGATAGGGTATGGCTACACCTTC

j_call: TRBJ1-4
clone_size: -
d_call: TRBD1
v_call: TRBV5-1
cdr3_aa: CASSLQGQVYEKLFF
cdr3_nt: TGCGCCAGCAGCTTGCAGGGACAGGTATATGAAAAACTGTTTTTT

j_call: TRBJ2-7
clone_size: -
d_call: -
v_call: TRBV11-2
cdr3_aa: CASSLDSGADEQYF
cdr3_nt: TGTGCCAGCAGCTTAGATTCGGGGGCTGACGAGCAGTACTTC

j_call: TRBJ1-5
clone_size: once
d_call: TRBD1
v_call: TRBV2
cdr3_aa: CASSEASDRGGYIQPQHF
cdr3_nt: TGTGCCAGCAGTGAAGCGTCTGACAGGGGAGGATATATTCAGCCCCAGCATTTT

j_call: TRBJ2-7
clone_size: -
d_call: TRBD1
v_call: TRBV6-4
cdr3_aa: CASSDRTGDEQYF
cdr3_nt: TGTGCCAGCAGTGATCGGACAGGGGACGAGCAGTACTTC

j_call: TRBJ2-1
clone_size: once
d_call: TRBD2
v_call: TRBV14
cdr3_aa: CASSQESSSLAGVGEQFF
cdr3_nt: TGTGCCAGCAGCCAAGAGTCGTCGAGTCTAGCGGGGGTGGGTGAGCAGTTCTTC

j_call: TRBJ2-6
clone_size: -
d_call: TRBD1
v_call: TRBV4-1
cdr3_aa: CASSQAPGQGLGSGANVLTF
cdr3_nt: TGCGCCAGCAGCCAAGCCCCGGGACAGGGTTTGGGCTCTGGGGCCAACGTCCTGACTTTC

j_call: TRBJ2-7
clone_size: few
d_call: -
v_call: TRBV27
cdr3_aa: CASSFGPGIREQYF
cdr3_nt: TGTGCCAGCAGTTTCGGTCCGGGGATCCGCGAGCAGTACTTC

j_call: TRBJ2-1
clone_size: -
d_call: TRBD1
v_call: TRBV11-1
cdr3_aa: CASSLVVSGQGINEQFF
cdr3_nt: TGTGCCAGCAGCTTAGTAGTATCCGGACAGGGGATCAATGAGCAGTTCTTC

j_call: TRBJ2-7
clone_size: -
d_call: -
v_call: TRBV7-9
cdr3_aa: CASSLAGGASYEQYF
cdr3_nt: TGTGCCAGCAGCTTAGCGGGCGGGGCCTCCTACGAGCAGTACTTC

j_call: TRBJ1-2
clone_size: -
d_call: -
v_call: TRBV30
cdr3_aa: CAWSPLYGYTF
cdr3_nt: TGTGCCTGGAGTCCCCTCTATGGCTACACCTTC

j_call: TRBJ1-1
clone_size: few
d_call: -
v_call: TRBV4-3
cdr3_aa: CASSQELVAFPIGDTEAFF
cdr3_nt: TGCGCCAGCAGCCAAGAGTTGGTGGCGTTCCCCATTGGGGACACTGAAGCTTTCTTT

j_call: TRBJ2-7
clone_size: -
d_call: -
v_call: TRBV23-1
cdr3_aa: CASSQSGSSSYEQYF
cdr3_nt: TGCGCCAGCAGTCAATCAGGGTCGTCATCCTACGAGCAGTACTTC

j_call: TRBJ1-2
clone_size: -
d_call: -
v_call: TRBV19
cdr3_aa: CASSSLGSDYGYTF
cdr3_nt: TGTGCCAGTAGTAGCTTAGGATCCGACTATGGCTACACCTTC

j_call: TRBJ2-1
clone_size: -
d_call: -
v_call: TRBV2
cdr3_aa: CASGGVLRGGEQFF
cdr3_nt: TGTGCCAGCGGCGGAGTGCTCAGGGGTGGTGAGCAGTTCTTC